One T cell receptor (beta chain) is described in this entry. What it binds is not known. MiXCR was run by TCRdb on the reads, yielding one entry per CDR3 protein. The profile covers approximately 470,000 distinct CDR3 sequences, with 42% appearing a single time and approximately 40% taken by the ten largest. The entry originates in a study of T cell repertoires in cytomegalovirus infection. Overall study results and limits: What dominated the ex vivo response were HLA-C-restricted CMV-specific TCR beta clonotypes.

The sample here was cultured PBMCs, taken from culture after CMV antigen stimulation. This sequence originates from a human donor in good health (CMV status not recorded). Some clones in this sample may be carry-over from other donors' samples.

The CDR3 DNA reads TGTGCTAGTGGTTTGGGGGCCCCGGGGTACGAGCAGTACTTC. Residues: CASGLGAPGYEQYF. The chain uses TRBV12-5 and TRBJ2-7; maybe TRBD2 (5 bases). The CDR3 has 14 amino acids. The V and J ends lost 1 base and 4 bases respectively, with 11 bases between them. Germline CDR1 LGHNT, CDR2 FRNRAP. The full variable domain, rest sourced from reference TRBV12-5 and TRBJ2-7, is DARVTQTPRHKVTEMGQEVTMRCQPILGHNTVFWYRQTMMQGLELLAYFRNRAPLDDSGMPKDRFSAEMPDATLATLKIQPSEPRDSAVYFCASGLGAPGYEQYFGPGTRLTVT.